This T cell receptor (beta chain) was sequenced for a study of blood T cell repertoires in COVID-19. TCRdb keeps only in-frame clones here, not all; method: immunoSEQ multiplex PCR. The repertoire includes 25,000 to 35,000 clones, about 91% of them detected once, and approximately 30% sits in the top ten. V lost 5 bases, J lost 15 bases, and 11 bases stayed unmatched. Germline V gene lookup returns CDR1 SGHAT and CDR2 FQNNGV. The CDR3 spans 14 residues. The rearrangement uses TRBV11-2 and TRBJ2-1; TRBD1 agrees at 12 bases. What was sequenced was peripheral blood. The sequence was collected from an older man with acute or convalescent COVID-19. The DNA for the CDR3 is TGTGCCAGCAGCGCAAGCAGGGACAGGGGGCTAATGTTCTTC. Translated: CASSASRDRGLMFF.